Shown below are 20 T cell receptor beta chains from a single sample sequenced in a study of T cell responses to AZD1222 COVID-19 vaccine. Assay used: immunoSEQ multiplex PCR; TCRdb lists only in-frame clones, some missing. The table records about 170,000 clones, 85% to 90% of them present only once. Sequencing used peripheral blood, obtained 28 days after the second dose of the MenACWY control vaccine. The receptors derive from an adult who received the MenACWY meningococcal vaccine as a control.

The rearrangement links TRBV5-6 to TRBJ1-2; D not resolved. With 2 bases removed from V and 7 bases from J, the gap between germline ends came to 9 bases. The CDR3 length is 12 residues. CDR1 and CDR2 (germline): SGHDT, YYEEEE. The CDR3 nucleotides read TGTGCCAGCAGCTTTCGGACGGGTGGCTACACCTTC. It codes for CASSFRTGGYTF.

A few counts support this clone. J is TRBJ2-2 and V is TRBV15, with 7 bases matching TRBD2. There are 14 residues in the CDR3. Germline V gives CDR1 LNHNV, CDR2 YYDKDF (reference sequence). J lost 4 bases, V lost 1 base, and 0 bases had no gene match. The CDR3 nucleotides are TGTGCCACCAGCAGAGGCGGGAGCACCGGGGAGCTGTTTTTT. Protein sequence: CATSRGGSTGELFF.

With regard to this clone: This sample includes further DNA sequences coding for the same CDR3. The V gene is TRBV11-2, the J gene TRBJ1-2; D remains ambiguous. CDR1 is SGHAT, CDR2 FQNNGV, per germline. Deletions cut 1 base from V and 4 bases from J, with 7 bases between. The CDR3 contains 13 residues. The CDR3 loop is CASSLGLGYGYTF. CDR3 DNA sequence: TGTGCCAGCAGCTTAGGGCTTGGCTATGGCTACACCTTC. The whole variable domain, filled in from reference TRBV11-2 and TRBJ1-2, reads EAGVAQSPRYKIIEKRQSVAFWCNPISGHATLYWYQQILGQGPKLLIQFQNNGVVDDSQLPKDRFSAERLKGVDSTLKIQPAKLEDSAVYLCASSLGLGYGYTFGSGTRLTVV.

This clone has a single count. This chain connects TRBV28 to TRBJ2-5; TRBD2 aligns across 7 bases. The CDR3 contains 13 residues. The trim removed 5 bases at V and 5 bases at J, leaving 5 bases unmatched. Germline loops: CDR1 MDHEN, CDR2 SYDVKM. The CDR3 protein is CASSPTSPETQYF. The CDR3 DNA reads TGTGCCAGCAGTCCGACTAGCCCCGAGACCCAGTACTTC.

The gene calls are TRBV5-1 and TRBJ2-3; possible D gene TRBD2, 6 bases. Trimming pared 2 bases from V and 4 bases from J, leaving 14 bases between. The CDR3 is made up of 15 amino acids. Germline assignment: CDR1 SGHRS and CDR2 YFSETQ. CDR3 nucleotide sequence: TGCGCCAGCAGCTTAGAGTCGGGAGACGCAGATACGCAGTATTTT. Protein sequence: CASSLESGDADTQYF.

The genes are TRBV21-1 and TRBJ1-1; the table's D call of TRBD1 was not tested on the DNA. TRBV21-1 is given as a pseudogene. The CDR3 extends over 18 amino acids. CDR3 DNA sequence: TGTGCCAGCACCACGGCTTTGCGTCAAACAGGGGTTTACACTGAAGCTTTCTTT. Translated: CASTTALRQTGVYTEAFF.

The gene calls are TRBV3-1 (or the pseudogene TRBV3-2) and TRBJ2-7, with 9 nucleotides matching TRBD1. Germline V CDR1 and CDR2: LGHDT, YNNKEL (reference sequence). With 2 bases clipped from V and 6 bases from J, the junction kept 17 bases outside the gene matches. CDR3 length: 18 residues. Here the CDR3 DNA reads TGTGCCAGCAGCCAAAAGAGGACAGGGGTCCACCTAATGGGCGAGCAGTACTTC. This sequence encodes CASSQKRTGVHLMGEQYF.

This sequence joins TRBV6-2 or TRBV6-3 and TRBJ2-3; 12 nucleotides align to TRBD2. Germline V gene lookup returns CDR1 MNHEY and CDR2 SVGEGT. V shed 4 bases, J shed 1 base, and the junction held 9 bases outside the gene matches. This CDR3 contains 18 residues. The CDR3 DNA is TGTGCCAGCAGTTTAAGACTAGCGGGAGAGCCTCGCACAGATACGCAGTATTTT. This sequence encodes CASSLRLAGEPRTDTQYF.

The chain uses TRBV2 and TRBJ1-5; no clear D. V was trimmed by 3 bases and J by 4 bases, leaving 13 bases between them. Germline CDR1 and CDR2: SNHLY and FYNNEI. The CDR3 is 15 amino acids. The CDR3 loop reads CASSEMQASNQPQHF. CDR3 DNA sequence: TGTGCCAGCAGTGAGATGCAAGCTTCAAATCAGCCCCAGCATTTT.

This CDR3 is CASSKGKGHNPGELFF. The CDR3 nucleotides read TGTGCCAGCAGCAAAGGAAAGGGTCACAATCCCGGGGAGCTGTTTTTT. The J gene is TRBJ2-2, the V gene TRBV21-1. TRBV21-1 is flagged as a pseudogene. The CDR3 has 16 amino acids.

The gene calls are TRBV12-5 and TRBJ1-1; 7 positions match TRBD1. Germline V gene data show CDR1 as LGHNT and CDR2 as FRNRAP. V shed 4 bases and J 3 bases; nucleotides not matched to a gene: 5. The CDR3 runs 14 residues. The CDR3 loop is CASGSWTGDTEAFF. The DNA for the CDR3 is TGTGCTAGTGGTTCTTGGACAGGAGACACTGAAGCTTTCTTT.

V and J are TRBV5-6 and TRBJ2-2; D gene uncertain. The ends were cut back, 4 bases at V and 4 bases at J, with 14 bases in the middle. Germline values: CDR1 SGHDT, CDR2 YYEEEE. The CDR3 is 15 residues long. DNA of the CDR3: TGTGCCAGCAGCCGCCCTGGGGTGCTCACCGGGGAGCTGTTTTTT. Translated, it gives CASSRPGVLTGELFF.

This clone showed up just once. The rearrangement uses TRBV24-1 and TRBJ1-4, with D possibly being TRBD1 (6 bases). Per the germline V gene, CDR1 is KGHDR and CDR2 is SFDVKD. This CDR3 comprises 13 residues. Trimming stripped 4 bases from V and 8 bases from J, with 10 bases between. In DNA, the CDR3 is TGTGCCACCAGTGAGGGGGCAGAAGAAAAACTGTTTTTT. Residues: CATSEGAEEKLFF.

CDR3 sequence reads: CASSPQRSNSPSNEQFF. In DNA form, the CDR3 reads TGTGCCAGCAGTCCGCAACGTAGTAATTCCCCCTCCAATGAGCAGTTCTTC. The chain carries TRBV27 and TRBJ2-1; D uncertain. Trimming took 5 bases from V and 6 from J, leaving 23 bases between them. This CDR3 contains 17 residues. In germline, CDR1 is MNHEY, CDR2 SMNVEV (reference sequence).

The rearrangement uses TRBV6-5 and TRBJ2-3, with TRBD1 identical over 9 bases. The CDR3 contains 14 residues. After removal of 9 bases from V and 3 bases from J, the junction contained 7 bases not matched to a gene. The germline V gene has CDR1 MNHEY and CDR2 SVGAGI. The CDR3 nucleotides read TGTGCCAGTATTCACAGGGGGCTGACAGATACGCAGTATTTT. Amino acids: CASIHRGLTDTQYF.

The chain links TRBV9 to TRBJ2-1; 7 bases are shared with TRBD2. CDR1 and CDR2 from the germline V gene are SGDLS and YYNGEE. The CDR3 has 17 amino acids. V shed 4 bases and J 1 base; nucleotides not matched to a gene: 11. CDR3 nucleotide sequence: TGTGCCAGCAGCCTCGTCCCGGGGGGAGCTTCCTACAATGAGCAGTTCTTC. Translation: CASSLVPGGASYNEQFF.

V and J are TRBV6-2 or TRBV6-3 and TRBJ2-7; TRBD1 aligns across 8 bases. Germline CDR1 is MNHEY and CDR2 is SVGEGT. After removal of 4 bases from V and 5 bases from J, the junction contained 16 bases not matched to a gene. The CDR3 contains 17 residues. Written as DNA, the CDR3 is TGTGCCAGCAGTTTCGCCTACAGGGGGAAATATAGAGACGAGCAGTACTTC. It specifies CASSFAYRGKYRDEQYF.

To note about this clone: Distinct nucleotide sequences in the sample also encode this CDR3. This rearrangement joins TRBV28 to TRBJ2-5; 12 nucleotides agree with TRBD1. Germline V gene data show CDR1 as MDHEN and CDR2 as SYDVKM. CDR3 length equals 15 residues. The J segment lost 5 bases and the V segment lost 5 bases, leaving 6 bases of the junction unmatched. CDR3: CASSRDRGRRETQYF. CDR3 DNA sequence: TGTGCCAGCAGTCGGGACAGGGGGCGGAGGGAGACCCAGTACTTC.

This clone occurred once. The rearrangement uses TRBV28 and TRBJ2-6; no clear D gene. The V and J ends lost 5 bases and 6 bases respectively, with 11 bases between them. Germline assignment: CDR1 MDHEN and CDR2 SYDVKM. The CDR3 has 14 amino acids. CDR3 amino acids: CASSPRSSANVLTF. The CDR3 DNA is TGTGCCAGCAGTCCCCGGTCGTCGGCCAACGTCCTGACTTTC.

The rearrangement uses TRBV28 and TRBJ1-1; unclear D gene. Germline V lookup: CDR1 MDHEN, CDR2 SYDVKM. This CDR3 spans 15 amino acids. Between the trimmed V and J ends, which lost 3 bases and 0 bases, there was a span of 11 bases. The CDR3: CASSLWQTMNTEAFF. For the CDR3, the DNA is TGTGCCAGCAGTTTGTGGCAGACCATGAACACTGAAGCTTTCTTT. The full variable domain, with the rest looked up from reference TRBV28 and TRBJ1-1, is DVKVTQSSRYLVKRTGEKVFLECVQDMDHENMFWYRQDPGLGLRLIYFSYDVKMKEKGDIPEGYSVSREKKERFSLILESASTNQTSMYLCASSLWQTMNTEAFFGQGTRLTVV.